Included here is one T cell receptor (beta chain) sequence, with context. Trimming removed 5 bases at V and 3 bases at J, with 11 bases between. This CDR3 has 15 amino acids. The germline V gene has CDR1 SNHLY and CDR2 FYNNEI. This sample is drawn from a study of human T cells and chemical hapten exposure. Documented time point: patch test 3, about 24 weeks after DPC sensitization. Treatment specified: therapeutic diphenylcyclopropenone sensitization with weekly scalp DPC. TCRdb called the RACE reads again in MiXCR, with one record for every CDR3 protein. This table has about 160,000 distinct CDR3 sequences, roughly a quarter appearing once.

The sequence came from a woman between 18 and 29 years old with alopecia areata. Some clones in this sample may be carry-over from other donors' samples. This sequence joins TRBV2 and TRBJ1-6; tentative D call: TRBD1 (6 bases). This sample comprised whole blood, obtained in connection with sensitization to the hapten diphenylcyclopropenone (DPC). The CDR3 bases are TGTGCCAGCAGTTCGGGACACCTCTATAATTCACCCCTCCACTTT. This encodes CASSSGHLYNSPLHF.